This T cell receptor (beta chain) was sequenced during a study of blood T cell repertoires in COVID-19. This clone was observed a few times. TCRdb keeps only in-frame clones here, not all; method: immunoSEQ multiplex PCR. The repertoire includes 330,000 or so clones, roughly 90% of them detected once, and approximately 3% sits in the top ten. The CDR3 sequence is 12 residues long. Germline values: CDR1 ENHRY, CDR2 SYGVKD. V was pared by 4 bases and J by 6 bases, with 9 bases between. Sequenced sample: PBMCs or T cells enriched from blood (not recorded which). The receptor comes from a woman in her twenties or thirties who had recovered from COVID-19. The chain combines TRBV10-3 with TRBJ1-1; D is undetermined. CDR3 sequence: CAISVMGAEAFF. Written as DNA, the CDR3 is TGTGCCATCAGTGTCATGGGAGCTGAAGCTTTCTTT.